Shown below are 8 T cell receptor beta chains from a single sample sequenced in a study of beta chain features in type 1 diabetes. Sequencing targeted expressed TCRB transcripts, as all isolated RNA had been reverse transcribed. Sequencing was performed with immunoSEQ multiplex PCR; in TCRdb, only in-frame clones are kept and a portion is missing. The sample has roughly 450,000 clones; 9.5% to 12% are singletons. The source material was naive CD4+ T cells from blood. These receptors were collected from a woman under 30 in good health.

The V gene is TRBV16, the J gene TRBJ1-2, with a tentative D call TRBD1 (6 bases). The germline V gene has CDR1 KGHSY and CDR2 FQNENV. V dropped 3 bases and J dropped 7 bases, with 15 bases sitting between them. The CDR3 has 14 residues. As DNA, the CDR3 is TGTGCCAGCAGCCACAGTACAGGGTTCGTTGGCTACACCTTC. Protein: CASSHSTGFVGYTF.

The table lists this clone with a few counts. V gene TRBV12-5 combines with J gene TRBJ2-3; tentatively, D is TRBD1 (5 bases). The germline V gene has CDR1 LGHNT and CDR2 FRNRAP. Trimming removed 3 bases at V and 6 bases at J, with 16 bases between. The CDR3 length is 15 residues. The CDR3 sequence: CASGFGAPVRDTQYF. The CDR3 region has the DNA TGTGCTAGTGGTTTTGGGGCACCTGTGCGCGATACGCAGTATTTT.

The chain joins TRBV7-2 to TRBJ1-4; TRBD1 matches at 10 bases. This CDR3 spans 14 amino acids. The germline CDR1 and CDR2 sequences are SGHTA and FQGNSA. V was clipped by 6 bases and J by 6 bases; unmatched bases: 4. The CDR3 nucleotides read TGTGCCAGCAGGACCGGGACAGGGGATGAAAAACTGTTTTTT. Its translation is CASRTGTGDEKLFF.

The gene calls are TRBV7-2 and TRBJ1-3; 8 nucleotides match TRBD1. This CDR3 contains 17 residues. V lost 3 bases to trimming and J lost 4 bases; unmatched junction nucleotides: 11. Germline V gene sequence: CDR1 SGHTA, CDR2 FQGNSA. CDR3 coding DNA: TGTGCCAGCAGCTTGGGGTCGGACAGGGCTGCCGGAAACACCATATATTTT. It specifies CASSLGSDRAAGNTIYF.

This clone came up a few times. This chain links TRBV5-6 with TRBJ2-5; the D is unclear. CDR1 and CDR2 (germline): SGHDT, YYEEEE. CDR3 length equals 15 residues. V was trimmed by 0 bases and J by 5 bases, leaving 14 bases between them. The chain's CDR3 is CASSLARQGFETQYF. As DNA, the CDR3 is TGTGCCAGCAGCTTGGCCAGACAAGGGTTCGAGACCCAGTACTTC.

This chain joins TRBV7-2 and TRBJ2-4; D gene ambiguous. Looked up from germline, CDR1 is SGHTA and CDR2 is FQGNSA. There are 15 residues in the CDR3. V was clipped by 0 bases and J by 0 bases, with 6 bases between them. CDR3 protein: CASSLASLAKNIQYF. In DNA form, the CDR3 reads TGTGCCAGCAGCTTAGCCTCCCTAGCCAAAAACATTCAGTACTTC. Combining the CDR3 with reference TRBV7-2 and TRBJ2-4 gives the whole variable domain GAGVSQSPSNKVTEKGKDVELRCDPISGHTALYWYRQSLGQGLEFLIYFQGNSAPDKSGLPSDRFSAERTGGSVSTLTIQRTQQEDSAVYLCASSLASLAKNIQYFGAGTRLSVL.

The V and J genes are TRBV11-2 and TRBJ2-3, with 8 bases identical to TRBD2. The V segment lost 1 base and the J segment 4 bases; nucleotides outside the gene matches: 4. This CDR3 comprises 15 residues. Germline V lookup: CDR1 SGHAT, CDR2 FQNNGV. The CDR3, as DNA: TGTGCCAGCAGCTTAGTAGCTAGCGGGCCAGATACGCAGTATTTT. Translation gives CASSLVASGPDTQYF.

The V gene is TRBV20-1, the J gene TRBJ1-2; D is possibly TRBD1 (5 bases). CDR3 size: 11 residues. V was clipped by 6 bases and J by 4 bases, with 9 bases between them. Germline V lookup: CDR1 DFQATT, CDR2 SNEGSKA (reference sequence). In nucleotides, the CDR3 is TGCAGTGCGCGGGACCGCTATGGCTACACCTTC. It translates to CSARDRYGYTF.